A selection of T cell receptor beta chains follows, all from one sample in a study of regulatory T cells in long-lasting Graves disease. TCRdb called the multiplex PCR reads again in MiXCR, with one record for every CDR3 protein. This table has about 470,000 distinct CDR3 sequences, 20% to 25% appearing once. The sequenced sample was peripheral blood mononuclear cells (PBMCs), obtained when the disease was refractory, from a patient treated with antithyroid drugs. The source of these receptors is a female donor with Graves disease. Each CDR3 is given with its conserved first and last residue. D genes are given only for firm matches. Size values are once, few and many counts, or a class for expanded clones, and some rows have none.

J gene	V gene	D gene	clone size	CDR3 DNA	CDR3 protein
TRBJ1-2	TRBV19	NA	few	TGTGCCAGCAGCTTGAGGGACTATGGCTACACCTTC	CASSLRDYGYTF
TRBJ2-7	TRBV7-2	NA	many	TGTGCCAGCAGCTTAGGAGACACCAAATACGAGCAGTACTTC	CASSLGDTKYEQYF
TRBJ2-5	TRBV9	TRBD2	NA	TGTGCCAGCAGCGTAGTTCCTAGCGGAGTACAAGAGACCCAGTACTTC	CASSVVPSGVQETQYF
TRBJ2-2	TRBV20-1	NA	few	TGCAGTGCTAGTGCTATAGCCCAGGGGAACACCGGGGAGCTGTTTTTT	CSASAIAQGNTGELFF
TRBJ2-7	TRBV11-2	TRBD2	many	TGTGCCAGCAGTTTAAGCGGGAGTGCCTCCTACGAGCAGTACTTC	CASSLSGSASYEQYF
TRBJ1-2	TRBV27	NA	few	TGTGCCAGCAGTCCCTATTCGTCGGGCTATGGCTACACCTTC	CASSPYSSGYGYTF
TRBJ2-7	TRBV19	NA	few	TGTGCCAGCAGCAAACAGGGTTACGAGCAGTACTTC	CASSKQGYEQYF
TRBJ2-2	TRBV11-2	TRBD1	many	TGTGCCAGCAGAGAGACAGGGTTCGGGGAGCTGTTTTTT	CASRETGFGELFF
TRBJ1-1	TRBV6-1	NA	many	TGTGCCAGCAGCCTTTCAGGGATGAACACTGAAGCTTTCTTT	CASSLSGMNTEAFF
TRBJ1-1	TRBV3-1	NA	once	TGTGCCAGCACCCCCAATGAAGATGACACTGAAGCTTTCTTT	CASTPNEDDTEAFF
TRBJ1-6	TRBV6-2/TRBV6-3	TRBD1	NA	TGTGCCAGCAGACAGGGCAGGGGGCGCTTAGTTAATTCACCCCTCCACTTT	CASRQGRGRLVNSPLHF
TRBJ1-5	TRBV19	NA	NA	TGTGCCAGTAGGACAGGTCATCAGCCCCAGCATTTT	CASRTGHQPQHF
TRBJ2-7	TRBV19	NA	NA	TGTGCCAGTAGTATTCGATCACAGGGTAATTCGGACGAGCAGTACTTC	CASSIRSQGNSDEQYF
TRBJ1-1	TRBV5-5	NA	many	TGTGCCAGCAGCTTATCAGGGGTGAACACTGAAGCTTTCTTT	CASSLSGVNTEAFF
TRBJ2-5	TRBV20-1	NA	NA	TGCAGTGCTGGCACAAGGTGGGGGTACGAGACCCAGTACTTC	CSAGTRWGYETQYF
TRBJ1-1	TRBV6-9	NA	NA	TGTGCCAGCAGTTTCACCAGGGGCCCTGAAGCTTTCTTT	CASSFTRGPEAFF
TRBJ2-7	TRBV2	NA	many	TGTGCCAGCAGTGACGAGTTGTCCTACGAGCAGTACTTC	CASSDELSYEQYF
TRBJ2-2	TRBV12-3/TRBV12-4	NA	many	TGTGCCAGCAGTTTTGGAATCGGGGAGCTGTTTTTT	CASSFGIGELFF
TRBJ2-7	TRBV27	NA	NA	TGTGCCAGCGGCTTTAAGGGGTACGAGCAGTACTTC	CASGFKGYEQYF
TRBJ2-3	TRBV28	TRBD2	few	TGTGCCAGCTCGACCGGGACTAGCGTCGCAGATACGCAGTATTTT	CASSTGTSVADTQYF
TRBJ2-2	TRBV11-2	NA	NA	TGTGCCAGCAGCCCAGGAACGAACACCGGGGAGCTGTTTTTT	CASSPGTNTGELFF
TRBJ1-4	TRBV20-1	NA	many	TGCAGTGCTTTACATACGAATGAAAAACTGTTTTTT	CSALHTNEKLFF
TRBJ1-1	TRBV3-1	TRBD1	few	TGTGCCAGCAGCCACCCCGGGACAGGCGACACTGAAGCTTTCTTT	CASSHPGTGDTEAFF
TRBJ2-2	TRBV20-1	NA	NA	TGCAGTGCACTCGCGGCCACCGGGGAGCTGTTTTTT	CSALAATGELFF
TRBJ2-7	TRBV29-1	NA	many	TGCAGCGTTGGCAGCCATCTAGCCGAGCAGTACTTC	CSVGSHLAEQYF
TRBJ2-4	TRBV12-3/TRBV12-4	NA	NA	TGTGCCAGCAGTTCACCGGGGATTCAGTACTTC	CASSSPGIQYF
TRBJ1-1	TRBV6-2/TRBV6-3	NA	many	TGTGCCAGCCGGGAACCGGCGAACACTGAAGCTTTCTTT	CASREPANTEAFF
TRBJ2-2	TRBV28	TRBD1	many	TGTGCCAGCAGGAGACAGGGGGTTCCGAACACCGGGGAGCTGTTTTTT	CASRRQGVPNTGELFF
TRBJ2-7	TRBV6-2/TRBV6-3	TRBD2	many	TGTGCCAGCAGTTACGGGACTAGCGGGATTTACGAGCAGTACTTC	CASSYGTSGIYEQYF
TRBJ1-5	TRBV6-9	TRBD1	many	TGTGCCAGCAGTTACGGCACCGGACAGGGAAATCAGCCCCAGCATTTT	CASSYGTGQGNQPQHF
TRBJ1-3	TRBV18	NA	NA	TGTGCCAGCTCACCACCCCACAGGGGAAACACCATATATTTT	CASSPPHRGNTIYF
TRBJ2-2	TRBV6-1	TRBD2	few	TGTGCCAGCAGTGACCCTAGCGGGAGGTTAGGAGGGCTGTTTTTT	CASSDPSGRLGGLFF
TRBJ2-5	TRBV6-5	NA	many	TGTGCCAGCAGTTACCGACTATCGTCGTACCAAGAGACCCAGTACTTC	CASSYRLSSYQETQYF
TRBJ2-7	TRBV28	NA	many	TGTGCCAGCAGTTCCTCCGGGCAAGGTATCTACGAGCAGTACTTC	CASSSSGQGIYEQYF
TRBJ1-1	TRBV28	NA	many	TGTGCCAGCAGTTTGTACCTCGCCCAGGAGACTGAAGCTTTCTTT	CASSLYLAQETEAFF
TRBJ1-1	TRBV3-1	NA	once	TGTGCCAGCAGCGAAACCGGGACTTTCAAGGGCACTGAAGCTTTCTTT	CASSETGTFKGTEAFF
TRBJ2-7	TRBV9	NA	NA	TGTGCCAGCAGCCAGGACTTCTTCTCCTACGAGCAGTACTTC	CASSQDFFSYEQYF
TRBJ1-5	TRBV7-2	NA	few	TGTGCCAGCAGCCAACTGGGGGGCAATCAGCCCCAGCATTTT	CASSQLGGNQPQHF
TRBJ1-5	TRBV19	NA	many	TGTGCCAGTAGTCTCCTACGACAGGCTGGACAGCCCCAGCATTTT	CASSLLRQAGQPQHF
TRBJ1-2	TRBV28	TRBD1	NA	TGTGCCAGCAAATCGACAGGGGTGCCTGGCTACACCTTC	CASKSTGVPGYTF
TRBJ2-7	TRBV10-3	NA	many	TGTGCCATCAGTCCACAGATTTCCTACGAGCAGTACTTC	CAISPQISYEQYF
TRBJ1-1	TRBV7-9	NA	NA	TGTGCCAGCAGTTTCGTAACGAACACTGAAGCTTTCTTT	CASSFVTNTEAFF
TRBJ2-5	TRBV20-1	NA	NA	TGCAGTGCAGATCAGGGTTTGGTCTCGGGAGAGCAGTACTTC	CSADQGLVSGEQYF
TRBJ1-1	TRBV7-9	TRBD1	NA	TGTGCCAGCAGCTTAGGGGGGACAGGGTCTGAAGCTTTCTTT	CASSLGGTGSEAFF
TRBJ2-7	TRBV5-6	NA	many	TGTGCCAGCAGCTTTGGGCGGGACCCCTACGAGCAGTACTTC	CASSFGRDPYEQYF
TRBJ2-7	TRBV6-5	TRBD2	NA	TGTGCCAGCAGTTCTGAGACTAGCGGGATAGGTGAGCAGTACTTC	CASSSETSGIGEQYF
TRBJ2-7	TRBV7-6	NA	many	TGTGCCAGCAGCTTGTTAGCGAGCTCCTACGAGCAGTACTTC	CASSLLASSYEQYF